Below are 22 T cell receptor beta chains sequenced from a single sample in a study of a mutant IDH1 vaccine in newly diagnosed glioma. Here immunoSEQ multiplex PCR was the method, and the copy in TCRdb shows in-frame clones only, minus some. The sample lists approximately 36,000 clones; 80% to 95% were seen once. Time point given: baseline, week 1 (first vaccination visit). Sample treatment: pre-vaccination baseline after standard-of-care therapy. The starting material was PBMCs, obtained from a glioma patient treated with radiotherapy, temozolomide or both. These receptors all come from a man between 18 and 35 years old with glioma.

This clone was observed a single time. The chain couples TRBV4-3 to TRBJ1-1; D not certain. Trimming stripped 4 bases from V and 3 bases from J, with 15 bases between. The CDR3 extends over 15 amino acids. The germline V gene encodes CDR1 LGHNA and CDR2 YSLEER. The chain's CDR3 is CASSPSLEVDTEAFF. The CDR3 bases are TGCGCCAGCAGCCCCTCTTTGGAGGTGGACACTGAAGCTTTCTTT.

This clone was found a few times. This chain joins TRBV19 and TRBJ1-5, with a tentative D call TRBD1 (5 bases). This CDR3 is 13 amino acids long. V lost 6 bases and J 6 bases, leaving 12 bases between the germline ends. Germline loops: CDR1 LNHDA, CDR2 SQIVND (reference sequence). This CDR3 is CASRGPSSQPQHF. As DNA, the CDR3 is TGTGCCAGTAGGGGGCCCTCGAGTCAGCCCCAGCATTTT.

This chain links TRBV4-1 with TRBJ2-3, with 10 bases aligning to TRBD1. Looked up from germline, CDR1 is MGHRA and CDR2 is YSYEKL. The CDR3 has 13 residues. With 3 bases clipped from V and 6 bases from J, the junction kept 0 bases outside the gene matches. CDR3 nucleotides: TGCGCCAGCAGCCAGGGACAGGGGGATACGCAGTATTTT. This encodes CASSQGQGDTQYF.

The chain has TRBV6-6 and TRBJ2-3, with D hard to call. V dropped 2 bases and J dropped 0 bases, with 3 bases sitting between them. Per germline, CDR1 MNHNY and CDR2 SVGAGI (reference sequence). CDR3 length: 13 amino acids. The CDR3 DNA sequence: TGTGCCAGCAGTTACGCAAGCACAGATACGCAGTATTTT. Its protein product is CASSYASTDTQYF.

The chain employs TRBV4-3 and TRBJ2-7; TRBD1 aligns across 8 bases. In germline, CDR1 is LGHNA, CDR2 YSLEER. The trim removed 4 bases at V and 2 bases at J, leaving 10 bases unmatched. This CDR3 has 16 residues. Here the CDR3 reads CASSPGVTGVTYEQYF. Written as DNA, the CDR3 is TGCGCCAGCAGCCCGGGTGTGACAGGGGTTACCTACGAGCAGTACTTC.

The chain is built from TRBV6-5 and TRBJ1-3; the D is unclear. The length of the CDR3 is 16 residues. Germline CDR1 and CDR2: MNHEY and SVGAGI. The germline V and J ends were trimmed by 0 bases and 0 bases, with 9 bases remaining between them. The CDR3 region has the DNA TGTGCCAGCAGTTACTCGCTAACTTCCTCTGGAAACACCATATATTTT. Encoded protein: CASSYSLTSSGNTIYF.

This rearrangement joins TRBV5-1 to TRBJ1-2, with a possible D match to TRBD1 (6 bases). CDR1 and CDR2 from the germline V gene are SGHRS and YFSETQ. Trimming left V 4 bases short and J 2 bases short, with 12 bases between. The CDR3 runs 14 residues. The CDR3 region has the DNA TGCGCCAGCAGCGGGACGACAGGAAACTATGGCTACACCTTC. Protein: CASSGTTGNYGYTF.

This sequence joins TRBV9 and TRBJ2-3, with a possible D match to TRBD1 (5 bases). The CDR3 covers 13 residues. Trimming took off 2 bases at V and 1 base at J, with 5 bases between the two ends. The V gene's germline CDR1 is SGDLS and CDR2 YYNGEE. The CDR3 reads CASSVRGTDTQYF. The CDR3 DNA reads TGTGCCAGCAGCGTCAGGGGCACAGATACGCAGTATTTT.

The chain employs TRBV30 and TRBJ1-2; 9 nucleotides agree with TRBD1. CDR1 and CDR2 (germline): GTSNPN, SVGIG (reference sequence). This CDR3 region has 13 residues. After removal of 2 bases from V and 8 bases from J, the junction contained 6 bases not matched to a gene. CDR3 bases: TGTGCCTGGAGTCCCCGGACAGGGGTAGGCTACACCTTC. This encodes CAWSPRTGVGYTF.

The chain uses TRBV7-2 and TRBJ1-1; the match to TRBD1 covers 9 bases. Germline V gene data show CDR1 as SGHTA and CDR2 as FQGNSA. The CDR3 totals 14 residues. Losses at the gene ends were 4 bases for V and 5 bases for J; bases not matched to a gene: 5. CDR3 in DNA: TGTGCCAGCAGCTCACAGGGGGCGATGACTGAAGCTTTCTTT. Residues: CASSSQGAMTEAFF.

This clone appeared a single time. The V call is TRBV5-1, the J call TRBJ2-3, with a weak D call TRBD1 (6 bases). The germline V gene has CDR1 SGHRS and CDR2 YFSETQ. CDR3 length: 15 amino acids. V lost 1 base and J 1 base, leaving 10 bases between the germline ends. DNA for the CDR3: TGCGCCAGCAGCTTGAACAGGGTCGGCACAGATACGCAGTATTTT. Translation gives CASSLNRVGTDTQYF.

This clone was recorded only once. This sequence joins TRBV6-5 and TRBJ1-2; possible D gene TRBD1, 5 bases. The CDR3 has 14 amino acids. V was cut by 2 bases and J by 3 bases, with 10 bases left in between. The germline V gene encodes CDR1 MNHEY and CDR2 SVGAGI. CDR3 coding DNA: TGTGCCAGCAGTTACGCAGGGACCCACTATGGCTACACCTTC. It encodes CASSYAGTHYGYTF.

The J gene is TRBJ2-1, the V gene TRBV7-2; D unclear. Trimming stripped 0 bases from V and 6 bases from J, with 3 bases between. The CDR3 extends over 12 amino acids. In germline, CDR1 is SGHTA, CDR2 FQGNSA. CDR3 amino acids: CASSLAINEQFF. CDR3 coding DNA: TGTGCCAGCAGCTTAGCGATCAATGAGCAGTTCTTC.

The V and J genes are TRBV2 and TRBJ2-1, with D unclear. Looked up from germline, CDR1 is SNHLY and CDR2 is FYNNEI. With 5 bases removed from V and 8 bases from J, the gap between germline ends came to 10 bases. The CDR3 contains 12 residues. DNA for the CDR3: TGTGCCAGCAGTTCCATGTGGCATGAGCAGTTCTTC. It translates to CASSSMWHEQFF.

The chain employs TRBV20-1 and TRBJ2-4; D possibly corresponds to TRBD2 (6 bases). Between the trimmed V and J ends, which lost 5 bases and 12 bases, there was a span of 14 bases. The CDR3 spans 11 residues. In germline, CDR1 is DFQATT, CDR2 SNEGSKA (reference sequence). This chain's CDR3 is CSAGVGTYQYF. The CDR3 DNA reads TGCAGTGCTGGAGTCGGGACTTATCAGTACTTC.

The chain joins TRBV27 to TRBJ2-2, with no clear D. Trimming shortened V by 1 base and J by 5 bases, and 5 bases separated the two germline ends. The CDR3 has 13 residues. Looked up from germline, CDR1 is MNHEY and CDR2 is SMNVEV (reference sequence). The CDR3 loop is CASSLWVTGELFF. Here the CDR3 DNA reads TGTGCCAGCAGTTTATGGGTTACCGGGGAGCTGTTTTTT.

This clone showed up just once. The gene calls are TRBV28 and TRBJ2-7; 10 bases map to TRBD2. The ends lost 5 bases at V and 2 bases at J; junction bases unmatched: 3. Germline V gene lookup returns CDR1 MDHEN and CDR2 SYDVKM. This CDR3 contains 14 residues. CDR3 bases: TGTGCCAGCAGTCCTAGCGGGGGAACCTACGAGCAGTACTTC. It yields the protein CASSPSGGTYEQYF.

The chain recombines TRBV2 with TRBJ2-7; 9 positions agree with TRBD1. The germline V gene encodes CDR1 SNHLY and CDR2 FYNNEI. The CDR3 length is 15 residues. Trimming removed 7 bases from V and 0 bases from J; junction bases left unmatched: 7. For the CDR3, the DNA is TGTGCCAGCAACAGGGGGCCAGCCAGCTCCTACGAGCAGTACTTC. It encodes CASNRGPASSYEQYF.

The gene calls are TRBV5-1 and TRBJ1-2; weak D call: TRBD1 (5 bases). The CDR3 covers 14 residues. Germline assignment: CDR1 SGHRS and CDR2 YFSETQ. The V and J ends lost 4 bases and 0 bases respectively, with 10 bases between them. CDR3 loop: CASSAGTANYGYTF. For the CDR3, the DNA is TGCGCCAGCAGCGCCGGGACGGCTAACTATGGCTACACCTTC.

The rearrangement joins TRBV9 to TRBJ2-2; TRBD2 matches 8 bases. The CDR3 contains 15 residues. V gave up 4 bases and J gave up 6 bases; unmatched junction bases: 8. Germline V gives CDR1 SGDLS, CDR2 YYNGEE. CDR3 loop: CASSKLADGAGELFF. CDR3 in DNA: TGTGCCAGCAGCAAACTAGCGGATGGAGCCGGGGAGCTGTTTTTT.

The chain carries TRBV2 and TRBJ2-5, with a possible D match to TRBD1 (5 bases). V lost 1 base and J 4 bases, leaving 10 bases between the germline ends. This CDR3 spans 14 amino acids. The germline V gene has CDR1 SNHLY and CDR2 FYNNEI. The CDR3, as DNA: TGTGCCAGCAGTGAAGTCGCAGGGCGAGAGACCCAGTACTTC. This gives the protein CASSEVAGRETQYF. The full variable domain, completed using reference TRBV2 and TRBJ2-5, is EPEVTQTPSHQVTQMGQEVILRCVPISNHLYFYWYRQILGQKVEFLVSFYNNEISEKSEIFDDQFSVERPDGSNFTLKIRSTKLEDSAMYFCASSEVAGRETQYFGPGTRLLVL.

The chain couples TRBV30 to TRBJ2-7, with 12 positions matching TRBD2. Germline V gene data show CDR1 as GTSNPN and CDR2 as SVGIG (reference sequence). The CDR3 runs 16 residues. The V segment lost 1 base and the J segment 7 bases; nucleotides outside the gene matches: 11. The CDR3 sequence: CAWSGVGGLAGGEQYF. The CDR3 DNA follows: TGTGCCTGGAGTGGTGTTGGGGGCCTAGCGGGGGGGGAGCAGTACTTC.